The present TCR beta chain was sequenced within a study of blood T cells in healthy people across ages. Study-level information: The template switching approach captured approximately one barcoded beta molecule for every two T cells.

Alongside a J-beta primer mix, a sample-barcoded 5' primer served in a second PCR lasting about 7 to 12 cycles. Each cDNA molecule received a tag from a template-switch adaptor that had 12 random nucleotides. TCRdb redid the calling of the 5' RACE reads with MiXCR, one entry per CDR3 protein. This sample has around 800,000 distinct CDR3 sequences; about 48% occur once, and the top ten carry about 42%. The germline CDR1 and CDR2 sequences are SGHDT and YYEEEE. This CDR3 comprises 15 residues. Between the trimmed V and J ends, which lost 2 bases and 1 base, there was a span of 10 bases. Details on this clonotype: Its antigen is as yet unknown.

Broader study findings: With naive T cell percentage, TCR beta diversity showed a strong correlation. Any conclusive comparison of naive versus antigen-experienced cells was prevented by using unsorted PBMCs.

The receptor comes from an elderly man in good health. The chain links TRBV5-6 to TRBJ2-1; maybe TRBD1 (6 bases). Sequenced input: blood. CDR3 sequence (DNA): TGTGCCAGCAGCTTTGAACAGGGTTCCTACAATGAGCAGTTCTTC. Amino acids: CASSFEQGSYNEQFF.